This T cell receptor beta chain originates from a study of T cells after yellow fever vaccination (dated by TCRdb to 2018 to 2020). For the study in its entirety: Libraries from fractions with low cell numbers were prepared with the SMART-Seq v4 Ultra Low Input RNA kit. Bulk TCR alpha and beta repertoires were sequenced longitudinally to track T-cell clones before and after primary and booster YFV17D yellow fever vaccination. Two healthy male donors, one aged 18 to 30 and one aged 30 to 39 years, were included in the cohort. Blood was drawn at multiple timepoints before and after primary and secondary immunization, with bulk PBMC replicates and cell subsets isolated. The study at large found these results: Because the study included only a couple of donors, the extent to which the findings can be generalized is limited. A small fraction of clonotypes showed up in both the CD4 and CD8 compartments, probably as a result of convergent recombination. Most clones expanded after primary vaccination (96% of CD4 and over 80% of CD8) were re-detected after the booster, suggesting that broad memory maintenance occurred. Computational filtering was needed because FACS-sorted repertoires could contain abundant contaminating clonotypes from the bulk population. The secondary T-cell response was weaker than the primary response but faster, peaking on day 5 instead of day 15.

A note on this clonotype: The antigen it binds to is not known. No much larger clonotype is one base removed from it; base qualities were not supplied.

In light of the paper, this sample's treatment or condition label describes: live attenuated yellow fever vaccine strain. Two biological replicates of bulk PBMCs were collected at each blood-draw timepoint. PBMCs were isolated from peripheral blood using a standard Ficoll-Paque protocol. TriZol was used to extract RNA from bulk PBMCs, from CD4 and CD8 fractions, and from dextramer-positive and dextramer-negative fractions. TCR cDNA was made using 5'RACE template switching, a step that added a universal primer site and unique molecular identifiers. Priming of cDNA synthesis was performed from both the TCR alpha and TCR beta constant segments. Libraries were amplified in two PCR steps, with sample barcodes and sequencing adapters added in the second step. Sequencing of the libraries was done on either Illumina HiSeq 2500 (2x100 bp) or NovaSeq (2x150 bp). As for how the authors treated the data: MIGEC handled demultiplexing of reads and collapsing into UMI consensus sequences, while MiXCR performed V(D)J alignment. Vaccine-responding clonotypes were defined with edgeR using replicate PBMC samples, requiring FDR below 0.01 and a log2 fold change above 5 up to day 15. Bulk clonotypes were assigned CD4 or CD8 identity according to which sequenced CD4 or CD8 repertoire held them at higher abundance. Through fastp at Q25 and MiXCR, TCRdb rebuilt clones from the public reads, retaining in-frame beta chains. For every CDR3 protein sequence, its rows merge into one entry that carries the most common genes and DNA. The authors' filters were not applied to this entry. Counted in this sample were about 370,000 distinct CDR3 sequences; around a tenth of them appeared once. About 17% of the sample belongs to the ten largest clones.

This TCR came from a man aged 18 to 30 who received the YFV17D yellow fever vaccine. The sequences come from PBMCs, collected on the day of the first yellow fever vaccination.

The CDR3 has the sequence CASSMATENTEAFF. The nucleotide sequence is TGTGCCAGCAGCATGGCGACAGAGAACACTGAAGCTTTCTTT. This chain is built from TRBV7-9 and TRBJ1-1; tentative D gene TRBD1, with 5 bases matching. Looking up the germline V gene (reference sequence) yields CDR1 SEHNR and CDR2 FQNEAQ. The CDR3 runs 14 amino acids, cysteine and phenylalanine included. Just CDR3 DNA is preserved here, 42 bases in frame from base 1. V was cut back by 5 bases and J by 1 base, leaving a gap of 11 bases between them.